This T cell receptor (beta chain) was sequenced in a study of cytomegalovirus exposure and HLA in healthy donors. Overall study findings and caveats: DRB1 showed the most TCR associations and HLA-C the fewest in a later analysis, as rates varied by HLA locus. Highly shared sequence variants in one cluster were likely a sequencing artifact.

Primers included in the PCR were 60 Vbeta and 13 Jbeta primers. In the authors' methods: A follow-up analysis tallied 70 million to 80 million unique TCR beta chains, approximately 10 million shared. Using immunoSEQ multiplex PCR, the repertoire was profiled, and TCRdb retains in-frame clones only, with some absent. For V, J and clone size, that table is used; D and trimming come from the DNA. The data contain 150,000 to 200,000 clones, almost 80% of them singletons. Points on this clone: Its antigen is currently unknown.

Sample: PBMCs. The receptor was isolated from a man in his forties or fifties in good health and CMV-seropositive.

CDR3 region: CASGSGQAGTDTQYF. The CDR3 DNA reads as TGTGCTAGTGGTTCCGGACAGGCGGGCACAGATACGCAGTATTTT. The rearrangement joins TRBV12-5 to TRBJ2-3; 7 nucleotides match TRBD1. The CDR3 loop spans 15 amino acids. CDR1 and CDR2 from the germline V gene are LGHNT and FRNRAP. J gave up 1 base and V 4 bases, and 5 bases lay outside the gene matches.